This T cell receptor (beta chain) was captured in a study of blood T cells in healthy people across ages. Whole-study results and caveats: Diversity figures based on one million T cells were deemed too low. Compared with aged donors, long-lived donors showed fewer expanded clones, suggesting selection.

A J-beta primer mix and a sample-barcoded 5' primer were used in a second PCR of about 7 to 12 cycles. MiXCR was run by TCRdb on the 5' RACE reads, yielding one entry per CDR3 protein. In the table there are hundreds of thousands of distinct CDR3 sequences, roughly 25% of which are singletons. Per sample, at least 5 micrograms of total RNA were extracted. V was shortened by 5 bases and J by 7 bases, with 14 bases between the two germline ends. CDR3 size: 14 residues. CDR1 and CDR2 from the germline V gene are SGHTA and FQGNSA. As to this clonotype: Antigen: not known.

The sample was also reused in another study, on T cells of mothers and their children. That paper notes: Over 8 million reads per mother and roughly 3 million per child were obtained.

The sample consisted of blood. This TCR was sampled from a boy aged 5-17 years in good health. The chain joins TRBV7-2 to TRBJ1-4; D ambiguous. The DNA of the CDR3 is TGTGCCAGCAGCCTCGGGATCCCTGGTGAAAAACTGTTTTTT. Its protein product is CASSLGIPGEKLFF. The full variable domain, rest sourced from reference TRBV7-2 and TRBJ1-4, is GAGVSQSPSNKVTEKGKDVELRCDPISGHTALYWYRQSLGQGLEFLIYFQGNSAPDKSGLPSDRFSAERTGGSVSTLTIQRTQQEDSAVYLCASSLGIPGEKLFFGSGTQLSVL.